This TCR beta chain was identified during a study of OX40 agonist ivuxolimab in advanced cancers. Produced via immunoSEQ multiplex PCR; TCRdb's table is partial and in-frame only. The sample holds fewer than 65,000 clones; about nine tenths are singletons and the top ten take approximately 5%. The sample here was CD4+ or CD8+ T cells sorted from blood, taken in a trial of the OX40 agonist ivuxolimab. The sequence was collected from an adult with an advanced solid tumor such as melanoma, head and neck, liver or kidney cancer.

CDR3 residues: CASSPSVYGYTF. As DNA, the CDR3 is TGTGCCAGCAGTCCTTCTGTCTATGGCTACACCTTC. The V and J genes are TRBV28 and TRBJ1-2; unclear D gene. Germline values: CDR1 MDHEN, CDR2 SYDVKM. The CDR3 spans 12 residues. The V end was cut by 5 bases, the J end by 4 bases, with 8 bases between.